The subject of this entry is one T cell receptor beta chain. Its antigen is unidentified. This was the immunoSEQ version 4 assay in survey mode. TCRdb's table, derived via immunoSEQ multiplex PCR, lists solely in-frame clones and lacks some. The table lists 35,000 to 45,000 clones, more than 70% of them singletons. After removal of 6 bases from V and 8 bases from J, the junction contained 4 bases not matched to a gene. This CDR3 comprises 12 residues. Cells were stimulated with CMV-infected fibroblast lysates at around 9.1 ug/mL. Memory cells lacking CD40L and CD69 with high CD45RO were sorted. Inclusion required CMV-positive serology and CD4+ counts above 400 cells/uL. CD8+ T cells were removed from PBMCs prior to stimulation. These data are taken from a study of persistence of HIV-infected CD4 T cells. Study at large: CD4+ T cells responding to CMV or HIV-1 Gag were isolated.

The V and J genes are TRBV12-3 or TRBV12-4 and TRBJ1-1; 9 bases align to TRBD1. The specimen comprised CD4+ T cells sorted from PBMCs after approximately 19-hour stimulation, sampled from a patient who received antiretroviral therapy. The receptor was isolated from an adult man with HIV who was CMV-seropositive. The DNA for the CDR3 is TGTGCCAGCAGCCCGGGACAGGGCGAAGCTTTCTTT. Its translation: CASSPGQGEAFF.